This TCR beta chain appears in the sequencing data of a study of tumor and adjacent non-tumor tissue in lung cancer. Study results and limitations: Tumor repertoires had a smaller top 100 clone share than normal lung.

A modified ARM-PCR protocol with three rounds of nested PCR amplified TCRbeta. TCRdb independently ran MiXCR on the multiplex PCR reads; one entry per CDR3 protein. This table has about 200,000 distinct CDR3 sequences, 70% to 75% appearing once. Of note for this clonotype: Its antigen remains unidentified. An end of the junction differs from the germline gene, which may be a read error.

This sample's RNA came from whole unsorted tissue. CDR3 length: 13 residues. Germline loops: CDR1 SGHAT, CDR2 FQNNGV. This receptor was obtained from a man in his 60s with non-small cell lung cancer. Sequencing used lung tumor tissue. The chain combines TRBV11-2 with TRBJ2-2, with D perhaps TRBD2 (5 bases). The DNA for the CDR3 is TGTGTCAGCAGCTTAGAGAGGGACGGGGAGCTGTTTTTT. Amino acid sequence: CVSSLERDGELFF.